Following are 13 T cell receptor beta chains from one sample sequenced in a study of siplizumab effects on memory and regulatory T cells. Produced via immunoSEQ multiplex PCR; TCRdb's table is partial and in-frame only. The repertoire includes 55,000 to 70,000 clones, approximately 93% of them detected once, and roughly 38% sits in the top ten. The sample taken for sequencing was CD8+ T cells sorted from blood. The receptors originated from a human donor in good health.

The rearrangement uses TRBV7-9 and TRBJ2-3, with 11 bases fitting TRBD2. Germline assignment: CDR1 SEHNR and CDR2 FQNEAQ (reference sequence). The CDR3 runs to 13 residues. The V and J ends lost 6 bases and 5 bases, in that order; junction bases with no gene match: 1. The CDR3 DNA is TGTGCCAGCAGAGGACTAGCGGGAGATACGCAGTATTTT. Encoded protein: CASRGLAGDTQYF.

The chain employs TRBV6-5 and TRBJ2-5; D possibly uses TRBD1 or TRBD2 (6 bases each). CDR3 length: 15 amino acids. The germline gives CDR1 MNHEY, CDR2 SVGAGI. Trimming left V 5 bases short and J 5 bases short, with 18 bases between. The CDR3 spells CASSPGQLAGETQYF. CDR3 coding DNA: TGTGCCAGCAGTCCCGGACAGCTTGCGGGGGAGACCCAGTACTTC.

The chain recombines TRBV7-3 with TRBJ2-6, with D hard to call. The CDR3 extends over 13 amino acids. Germline lookup yields CDR1 SGHTA and CDR2 FQGTGA. V was shortened by 6 bases and J by 0 bases, with 3 bases between the two germline ends. CDR3 region: CASRSSGANVLTF. CDR3 coding DNA: TGTGCCAGCAGGAGCTCTGGGGCCAACGTCCTGACTTTC.

The rearrangement joins TRBV30 to TRBJ1-6, with D possibly TRBD1 on 5 matching bases. CDR3 length: 14 amino acids. The V gene lost 2 bases and the J gene lost 10 bases, with 15 bases spanning the gap. Germline V gene sequence: CDR1 GTSNPN, CDR2 SVGIG (reference sequence). For the CDR3, the DNA is TGTGCCTGGAGTACCGGGGCCGGCGGATCACCCCTCCACTTT. Amino acid sequence: CAWSTGAGGSPLHF.

The gene calls are TRBV6-5 and TRBJ2-7, with no clear D. V was cut by 5 bases and J by 0 bases, with 11 bases left in between. This CDR3 contains 14 residues. From germline, CDR1 is MNHEY and CDR2 SVGAGI. Here the CDR3 DNA reads TGTGCCAGCAGTCCATCTCCTTTCTCCTACGAGCAGTACTTC. This encodes CASSPSPFSYEQYF.

The chain combines TRBV4-1 with TRBJ2-7; 12 nucleotides line up with TRBD1. Germline assignment: CDR1 MGHRA and CDR2 YSYEKL. Trimming cost V 3 bases and J 6 bases; bases outside gene matches: 6. The CDR3 sequence is 15 residues long. The CDR3 DNA follows: TGCGCCAGCAGCCACACCGGGACAGGGGGCGGCGAGCAGTACTTC. Encoded protein: CASSHTGTGGGEQYF.

The chain combines TRBV4-1 with TRBJ1-2; D perhaps matches TRBD1 (5 bases). Trimming pared 0 bases from V and 7 bases from J, leaving 12 bases between. CDR3 length: 14 amino acids. Germline CDR1 MGHRA, CDR2 YSYEKL. The CDR3 region has the DNA TGCGCCAGCAGCCAAGAGGGACGGCTCCCTGGCTACACCTTC. Translation gives CASSQEGRLPGYTF.

This chain joins TRBV11-2 and TRBJ2-5, with 12 bases identical to TRBD2. Germline CDR1 and CDR2: SGHAT and FQNNGV. The CDR3 consists of 17 residues. The V and J ends lost 1 base and 5 bases, in that order; junction bases with no gene match: 8. CDR3: CASSLGLAGGPGETQYF. The CDR3 DNA reads TGTGCCAGCAGCTTAGGCCTAGCGGGAGGGCCTGGGGAGACCCAGTACTTC. The full variable domain, in which reference TRBV11-2 and TRBJ2-5 provide the parts outside the CDR3, is EAGVAQSPRYKIIEKRQSVAFWCNPISGHATLYWYQQILGQGPKLLIQFQNNGVVDDSQLPKDRFSAERLKGVDSTLKIQPAKLEDSAVYLCASSLGLAGGPGETQYFGPGTRLLVL.

V is TRBV29-1 and J is TRBJ2-3, with 9 bases matching TRBD1. The junction had 3 bases not matched to a gene; V was cut back by 5 bases and J by 3 bases. CDR3 size: 13 residues. Germline assignment: CDR1 SQVTM and CDR2 ANQGSEA. DNA of the CDR3: TGCAGCGTTCTGGACAGGGGAACAGATACGCAGTATTTT. This translates into CSVLDRGTDTQYF.

The rearrangement links TRBV27 to TRBJ2-1, with a tentative D call TRBD2 (6 bases). V was pared by 5 bases and J by 2 bases, with 10 bases between. The CDR3 has 14 amino acids. Germline V CDR1 and CDR2: MNHEY, SMNVEV (reference sequence). The CDR3 is CASSRASAYNEQFF. CDR3 DNA: TGTGCCAGCAGTAGGGCTAGCGCCTACAATGAGCAGTTCTTC.

This clone was observed a few times. The chain joins TRBV2 to TRBJ1-1; the D is unclear. The V gene lost 10 bases and the J gene lost 4 bases, with 16 bases spanning the gap. This CDR3 is built from 13 residues. In germline, CDR1 is SNHLY, CDR2 FYNNEI. The CDR3 loop reads CATTAGMFTEAFF. DNA of the CDR3: TGTGCCACTACCGCGGGGATGTTCACTGAAGCTTTCTTT.

The chain combines TRBV4-1 with TRBJ2-7; D perhaps matches TRBD1 (6 bases). CDR1 is MGHRA and CDR2 is YSYEKL in the germline V gene. The CDR3 extends over 13 amino acids. Trimming took off 2 bases at V and 3 bases at J, with 8 bases between the two ends. This CDR3 is CASSQRQDYEQYF. The DNA of the CDR3 is TGCGCCAGCAGCCAACGACAGGACTACGAGCAGTACTTC.

The genes are TRBV28 and TRBJ2-7; TRBD1 aligns across 10 bases. This CDR3 has 14 amino acids. From germline, CDR1 is MDHEN and CDR2 SYDVKM. V trimming: 5 bases; J trimming: 3 bases; junction bases outside the gene matches: 4. The CDR3 coding sequence is TGTGCCAGCAGTGCCGGGACAGGGGTCTACGAGCAGTACTTC. This codes for CASSAGTGVYEQYF.